This TCR beta chain comes out of a study of T-cell reconstitution after alpha-beta-depleted transplantation in children. The CDR3 covers 16 residues. Germline V gives CDR1 MNHEY, CDR2 SVGAGI. Trimming took 4 bases from V and 6 from J, leaving 19 bases between them. Concerning this clonotype: Antigen: not known. A read error may explain this, as a much larger clone is one base away.

A TCRbeta library incorporating unique molecular identifiers was prepared. Each CDR3 protein is one row after TCRdb ran MiXCR on the PCR reads. This table holds 600,000 to 800,000 distinct CDR3 sequences, around 13% found once. Study-level findings and limits: Newly produced T cells mostly provided counts and TCRbeta diversity after one year, as hyperexpanded clones declined. Reports say that about two months after transplant, the alpha-beta T cells came out of several hundred graft clones that had expanded. The origin of high day-60 TCRbeta diversity in some patients lay in surviving recipient T cells and thymic progenitors.

This specimen was PBMCs, taken before TCRalphabeta/CD19-depleted stem cell transplant. This TCR was sampled from a girl aged 2 to 10 with congenital amegakaryocytic thrombocytopenia, due to receive a stem cell transplant. The chain has TRBV6-5 and TRBJ1-5, with no clear D. The CDR3 sequence: CASSLTREAGFQPQHF. The CDR3 bases are TGTGCCAGCAGTTTGACAAGGGAAGCTGGTTTTCAGCCCCAGCATTTT.